This T cell receptor (beta chain) was sequenced in a study of OX40 agonist ivuxolimab in advanced cancers. Whole-study context: Patients enrolled in dose escalation were diagnosed with hepatocellular carcinoma, melanoma, renal cell or head and neck cancer. Males comprised 82.7% of the group, whose mean age was about 61 years (range about 23 to 80).

Here immunoSEQ multiplex PCR was the method, and the copy in TCRdb shows in-frame clones only, minus some. The sample includes roughly 11,000 clones, 75% to 90% of them seen just once. The CDR3 is 17 amino acids. The V and J ends lost 3 bases and 0 bases respectively, with 18 bases between them. Germline CDR1 is SGDLS and CDR2 is YYNGEE. This clonotype was obtained from an adult with an advanced solid tumor such as melanoma, head and neck, liver or kidney cancer. The chain carries TRBV9 and TRBJ1-1, with D possibly being TRBD1 (5 bases). The sample in question was CD4+ or CD8+ T cells sorted from blood, obtained in a trial of the OX40 agonist ivuxolimab. CDR3 bases: TGTGCCAGCAGCGACCGGGTGGACACACTACTGAACACTGAAGCTTTCTTT. It specifies CASSDRVDTLLNTEAFF.